The 14 T cell receptor beta chains below were found in one sample sequenced in a study of blood T cell repertoires in COVID-19. The method was immunoSEQ multiplex PCR; TCRdb's version includes in-frame clones alone and lacks a portion of them. The sample gives 250,000 to 350,000 clones, about 90% of which show up once; 2% to 3% is in the top ten. Specimen: peripheral blood. The receptors here all came from a man younger than 35 with active or convalescent COVID-19.

The count of this clone is one. The CDR3, as DNA: TGTGCCAGCAGCTCGTATCCAGCACAGGGGAAGGGGCGGAAGTACTTC. Translating gives CASSSYPAQGKGRKYF. The chain carries TRBV7-8 and TRBJ2-7; 7 bases map to TRBD1. CDR3 length equals 16 residues. J lost 11 bases, V lost 4 bases, and 20 bases had no gene match. From germline, CDR1 is SGHVS and CDR2 FQNEAQ.

This rearrangement joins TRBV4-1 to TRBJ2-7, with D possibly TRBD1 on 5 matching bases. Germline V CDR1 and CDR2: MGHRA, YSYEKL. V shed 1 base and J shed 3 bases, with 16 bases lying between them. The CDR3 sequence is 16 residues long. The CDR3 region has the DNA TGCGCCAGCAGCCAAGGCCCTCTTTCGACAGACTACGAGCAGTACTTC. Protein: CASSQGPLSTDYEQYF.

This clone was observed a few times. The CDR3 here is CASSLVKTSGSYEQYF. The CDR3, as DNA: TGTGCCAGCAGCTTAGTAAAGACTAGCGGTTCCTACGAGCAGTACTTC. J is TRBJ2-7 and V is TRBV7-9; 9 bases map to TRBD2. Germline trimming cut 1 base from V and 1 base from J; bases unmatched to any gene: 5. Per the germline V gene, CDR1 is SEHNR and CDR2 is FQNEAQ (reference sequence). CDR3 size: 16 residues.

The genes are TRBV5-1 and TRBJ1-1; 8 bases map to TRBD1. The CDR3 has 13 amino acids. CDR1 and CDR2 from the germline V gene are SGHRS and YFSETQ. V lost 4 bases, J lost 10 bases, and 9 bases stayed unmatched. The CDR3 DNA sequence: TGCGCCAGCAGCACCGACAGGGGCGGAATAGCTTTCTTT. Translated, it gives CASSTDRGGIAFF.

The V and J genes are TRBV19 and TRBJ2-2, with TRBD1 matching over 7 bases. Germline V gene lookup returns CDR1 LNHDA and CDR2 SQIVND (reference sequence). The junction had 15 bases not matched to a gene; V was cut back by 7 bases and J by 7 bases. The CDR3 is made up of 16 amino acids. The CDR3 coding sequence is TGTGCCAGTAACATGGGTTATAGGGGGCGCATCGGGGAGCTGTTTTTT. Amino acid sequence: CASNMGYRGRIGELFF.

This clone has only a few counts. In DNA form, the CDR3 reads TGCGCCAGCAGCTTACAGGGCCCGGGGACAGTCACGGGGAACACTGAAGCTTTCTTT. It specifies CASSLQGPGTVTGNTEAFF. The chain carries TRBV5-1 and TRBJ1-1, with 7 positions matching TRBD1. The CDR3 is made up of 19 amino acids. Looked up from germline, CDR1 is SGHRS and CDR2 is YFSETQ. V lost 2 bases to trimming and J lost 1 base; unmatched junction nucleotides: 17.

CDR3 residues: CASSVTGGPYNEQFF. CDR3 coding DNA: TGTGCCAGCAGCGTAACAGGGGGCCCCTACAATGAGCAGTTCTTC. This chain links TRBV5-4 with TRBJ2-1; 9 positions agree with TRBD1. Trimming removed 4 bases from V and 2 bases from J; junction bases left unmatched: 4. The CDR3 totals 15 residues. The germline CDR1 and CDR2 sequences are SGHNT and YYREEE (reference sequence).

This sequence joins TRBV6-1 and TRBJ2-2; a weak D match, TRBD2 (5 bases). Germline CDR1 MNHNS, CDR2 SASEGT. This CDR3 has 15 amino acids. V dropped 2 bases and J dropped 4 bases, with 11 bases sitting between them. The CDR3, as DNA: TGTGCCAGCAGTGAAAACACGGGATCCACCGGGGAGCTGTTTTTT. Its translation: CASSENTGSTGELFF.

The chain joins TRBV4-3 to TRBJ2-7, with 7 bases matching TRBD2. CDR3 size: 14 residues. J lost 5 bases, V lost 3 bases, and 7 bases had no gene match. CDR1 and CDR2 from the germline V gene are LGHNA and YSLEER. CDR3 in DNA: TGCGCCAGCAGCCAGCTGACTAGCCCCCACGAGCAGTACTTC. Amino acid sequence: CASSQLTSPHEQYF.

The chain is built from TRBV6-5 and TRBJ2-1; 10 positions agree with TRBD1. V shed 5 bases and J 5 bases; nucleotides not matched to a gene: 6. Germline V gene sequence: CDR1 MNHEY, CDR2 SVGAGI. The CDR3 consists of 15 residues. The CDR3: CASSHTGTGDNEQFF. CDR3 in DNA: TGTGCCAGCAGTCACACCGGGACAGGGGACAATGAGCAGTTCTTC.

This clone was picked up one time. This rearrangement joins TRBV7-9 to TRBJ2-1, with a tentative D call TRBD1 (5 bases). V shed 0 bases and J shed 3 bases, with 9 bases lying between them. The germline gives CDR1 SEHNR, CDR2 FQNEAQ (reference sequence). The CDR3 is made up of 15 amino acids. The CDR3: CASSLARQNYNEQFF. The CDR3 DNA follows: TGTGCCAGCAGCTTAGCGAGACAGAACTACAATGAGCAGTTCTTC.

The rearrangement links TRBV9 to TRBJ1-3; TRBD1 aligns across 7 bases. V shed 3 bases and J 8 bases; nucleotides not matched to a gene: 11. Germline values: CDR1 SGDLS, CDR2 YYNGEE. CDR3 size: 15 residues. The CDR3 DNA is TGTGCCAGCAGCGGCCGGGACAGTGAATTGTACACCATATATTTT. Amino acids: CASSGRDSELYTIYF.

The sample holds a few counts of this clone. J is TRBJ2-7 and V is TRBV6-6; a possible D gene is TRBD2 (6 bases). V was shortened by 7 bases and J by 4 bases, with 8 bases between the two germline ends. The CDR3 runs 11 residues. CDR1 MNHNY and CDR2 SVGAGI come from the germline V gene (reference sequence). The CDR3 bases are TGTGCCAGCAAGGAGGGTTACGAGCAGTACTTC. Translation: CASKEGYEQYF.

This sequence joins TRBV27 and TRBJ2-3; the match to TRBD2 covers 14 bases. With V trimmed by 4 bases and J by 7 bases, 7 bases remained unmatched. This CDR3 comprises 16 residues. The germline V gene has CDR1 MNHEY and CDR2 SMNVEV (reference sequence). DNA for the CDR3: TGTGCCAGCAGTTCCGGGACTAGCGGGGGCCCCCATACGCAGTATTTT. It codes for CASSSGTSGGPHTQYF.